Each of the 32 T cell receptor beta chains below was sequenced from the same sample in a study of identical twins. MiXCR, run by TCRdb on the 5' RACE reads, gives a single entry per CDR3 protein. This sample has hundreds of thousands of distinct CDR3 sequences, with 20% to 25% found just once. These data were also reused for a study on T cells expressing NK-cell markers.

The sequenced material came from PBMCs. The origin of the receptors is a woman between 18 and 30 years old in good health.

This clonotype has only a few counts. This sequence joins TRBV12-5 and TRBJ1-2; D is undetermined. The CDR3 runs 10 residues. V was shortened by 6 bases and J by 6 bases, with 5 bases between the two germline ends. Germline V gene data show CDR1 as LGHNT and CDR2 as FRNRAP. In DNA, the CDR3 is TGTGCTAGTGGGGACCATGGCTACACCTTC. Amino acid sequence: CASGDHGYTF.

This clonotype was picked up a small number of times. The V gene is TRBV12-3 or TRBV12-4, the J gene TRBJ2-1; D is perhaps TRBD1 or TRBD2 (6 bases each). This CDR3 has 14 amino acids. Trimming took off 7 bases at V and 9 bases at J, with 19 bases between the two ends. The chain's CDR3 is CASTTGGPMGEQFF. Here the CDR3 DNA reads TGTGCCAGCACTACCGGGGGCCCAATGGGTGAGCAGTTCTTC.

This clonotype was found many times. This chain uses TRBV12-3 or TRBV12-4 with TRBJ1-1; TRBD1 is a possible D gene (5 bases). V lost 5 bases and J lost 8, with 21 bases in between. CDR3 size: 15 residues. The CDR3 DNA reads as TGTGCCAGCAGTCCAGGCGGACGGTCGTGGGGCGAAGCTTTCTTT. It is translated as CASSPGGRSWGEAFF.

The chain has TRBV2 and TRBJ2-5; 7 nucleotides align to TRBD1. This CDR3 is built from 14 residues. Germline V lookup: CDR1 SNHLY, CDR2 FYNNEI. V was clipped by 3 bases and J by 7 bases; unmatched bases: 8. The CDR3 loop is CASSEGQYSTTQYF. CDR3 bases: TGTGCCAGCAGTGAGGGACAGTATTCAACGACCCAGTACTTC.

This clonotype was observed many times. The chain recombines TRBV20-1 with TRBJ2-1; a weak D match, TRBD2 (6 bases). Per the germline V gene, CDR1 is DFQATT and CDR2 is SNEGSKA (reference sequence). V was trimmed by 4 bases and J by 4 bases, leaving 14 bases between them. The CDR3 is 14 amino acids. The CDR3 is CSATEEAGYNEQFF. CDR3 DNA sequence: TGCAGTGCTACCGAGGAGGCGGGGTACAATGAGCAGTTCTTC.

V gene TRBV20-1 combines with J gene TRBJ1-5; a weak D match, TRBD1 (5 bases). V dropped 5 bases and J dropped 4 bases, with 15 bases sitting between them. Germline values: CDR1 DFQATT, CDR2 SNEGSKA (reference sequence). The CDR3 extends over 14 amino acids. In nucleotides, the CDR3 is TGCAGTGCTGGGACGGCCCAAGGGAATCAGCCCCAGCATTTT. Residues: CSAGTAQGNQPQHF.

This clonotype was recorded a few times. J is TRBJ2-7 and V is TRBV7-2; D unclear. Germline-derived CDR1 and CDR2 are SGHTA and FQGNSA. With 8 bases removed from V and 4 bases from J, the gap between germline ends came to 24 bases. CDR3 length: 16 residues. The CDR3 loop is CASGEAVISRAYEQYF. The CDR3 region has the DNA TGTGCCAGCGGCGAAGCCGTCATTTCTAGGGCTTACGAGCAGTACTTC.

The chain is built from TRBV27 and TRBJ1-5; D not certain. V was clipped by 3 bases and J by 9 bases, with 15 bases between them. Germline V gene data show CDR1 as MNHEY and CDR2 as SMNVEV (reference sequence). The CDR3 length is 14 residues. CDR3 nucleotides: TGTGCCAGCAGTTTGAAAGGGTCAAGTCGGCCCCAGCATTTT. Translation gives CASSLKGSSRPQHF.

This clonotype was seen ten or more times. The genes are TRBV29-1 and TRBJ2-5; D is ambiguous. From germline, CDR1 is SQVTM and CDR2 ANQGSEA. Between the trimmed V and J ends, which lost 4 bases and 5 bases, there was a span of 14 bases. CDR3 length equals 13 residues. In nucleotides, the CDR3 is TGCAGCGTTGGGACCCCCAGATTGGAGACCCAGTACTTC. Amino acids: CSVGTPRLETQYF. Full variable domain (rest looked up from reference TRBV29-1 and TRBJ2-5): SAVISQKPSRDICQRGTSLTIQCQVDSQVTMMFWYRQQPGQSLTLIATANQGSEATYESGFVIDKFPISRPNLTFSTLTVSNMSPEDSSIYLCSVGTPRLETQYFGPGTRLLVL.

The V call is TRBV6-5, the J call TRBJ2-1; D unclear. Trimming cost V 2 bases and J 1 base, with 9 bases left between them. The CDR3 has 15 amino acids. Germline CDR1 reads MNHEY; CDR2 reads SVGAGI. CDR3 in amino acids: CASSYRRVSYNEQFF. CDR3 in DNA: TGTGCCAGCAGTTACCGCCGGGTGTCCTACAATGAGCAGTTCTTC.

This clonotype was recorded a few times. The V gene is TRBV27, the J gene TRBJ1-6; 8 nucleotides align to TRBD1. The V gene end was trimmed by 5 bases and the J gene end by 4 bases; junction bases not matched to a gene: 13. CDR3 length: 18 amino acids. The germline V gene has CDR1 MNHEY and CDR2 SMNVEV (reference sequence). The CDR3 loop is CASSVDRVNGPYNSPLHF. The CDR3 DNA reads as TGTGCCAGCAGTGTGGACAGGGTCAACGGACCGTATAATTCACCCCTCCACTTT.

The V gene is TRBV9, the J gene TRBJ2-1; 9 bases match TRBD2. The germline CDR1 and CDR2 sequences are SGDLS and YYNGEE. After removal of 3 bases from V and 7 bases from J, the junction contained 8 bases not matched to a gene. The CDR3 contains 15 residues. DNA for the CDR3: TGTGCCAGCAGCGATAGCGGGAGTTTGGATAATGAGCAGTTCTTC. This gives the protein CASSDSGSLDNEQFF.

This clonotype was counted between two and nine times. The chain joins TRBV7-9 to TRBJ2-2, with TRBD1 as a possible D gene (6 bases). CDR1 and CDR2 from the germline V gene are SEHNR and FQNEAQ (reference sequence). The CDR3 is 15 residues long. Deletions cut 7 bases from V and 6 bases from J, with 18 bases between. CDR3 nucleotide sequence: TGTGCCAGCACCACAGGGATTCTGGCACCCGGGGAGCTGTTTTTT. Encoded protein: CASTTGILAPGELFF.

A few counts support this clonotype. The chain recombines TRBV29-1 with TRBJ1-1, with no clear D. Trimming shortened V by 4 bases and J by 1 base, and 7 bases separated the two germline ends. Germline CDR1 is SQVTM and CDR2 is ANQGSEA. The CDR3 loop spans 12 amino acids. CDR3 in amino acids: CSVGSSNTEAFF. As DNA, the CDR3 is TGCAGCGTTGGATCGTCGAACACTGAAGCTTTCTTT.

At least ten counts were recorded for this clonotype. This rearrangement joins TRBV20-1 to TRBJ2-3; no clear D. CDR3 length equals 14 residues. Per germline, CDR1 DFQATT and CDR2 SNEGSKA (reference sequence). V shed 4 bases and J shed 2 bases, with 13 bases lying between them. The CDR3: CSATRLEITDTQYF. CDR3 in DNA: TGCAGTGCTACGAGACTGGAGATCACAGATACGCAGTATTTT.

The V gene is TRBV12-5, the J gene TRBJ1-5; D ambiguous. The germline V gene encodes CDR1 LGHNT and CDR2 FRNRAP. The CDR3 contains 13 residues. With 7 bases removed from V and 3 bases from J, the gap between germline ends came to 10 bases. The CDR3 reads CASALAINQPQHF. The CDR3 DNA sequence: TGTGCTAGTGCCCTTGCCATCAATCAGCCCCAGCATTTT.

This clonotype appeared many times. The V and J genes are TRBV5-6 and TRBJ1-1, with D possibly matching TRBD1 (5 bases). The CDR3 consists of 13 residues. Per germline, CDR1 SGHDT and CDR2 YYEEEE. V was clipped by 3 bases and J by 1 base, with 7 bases between them. The CDR3 reads CASSSGRNTEAFF. Written as DNA, the CDR3 is TGTGCCAGCAGCTCAGGGAGGAACACTGAAGCTTTCTTT.

This clonotype was seen at least ten times. This chain links TRBV18 with TRBJ2-4; 11 bases map to TRBD1. The V gene's germline CDR1 is KGHSH and CDR2 LQKENI. Trimming removed 6 bases from V and 9 bases from J; junction bases left unmatched: 7. The CDR3 is 14 amino acids. In nucleotides, the CDR3 is TGTGCCAGCTCGTTGGACAGGGGGCTGCCCATTCAGTACTTC. It codes for CASSLDRGLPIQYF. The entire variable domain, with the rest obtained from reference TRBV18 and TRBJ2-4, is as follows: NAGVMQNPRHLVRRRGQEARLRCSPMKGHSHVYWYRQLPEEGLKFMVYLQKENIIDESGMPKERFSAEFPKEGPSILRIQQVVRGDSAAYFCASSLDRGLPIQYFGAGTRLSVL.

This clonotype was seen a handful of times. The chain combines TRBV20-1 with TRBJ1-2; 7 nucleotides match TRBD1. The germline V gene encodes CDR1 DFQATT and CDR2 SNEGSKA (reference sequence). Germline trimming cut 6 bases from V and 8 bases from J; bases unmatched to any gene: 18. This CDR3 region has 15 residues. The CDR3 loop is CSATTGDPSLGGYTF. The CDR3 nucleotides read TGCAGTGCCACCACAGGGGACCCGAGCCTAGGGGGCTACACCTTC.

This rearrangement joins TRBV20-1 to TRBJ2-5; 11 nucleotides match TRBD2. This CDR3 region has 14 residues. V gave up 2 bases and J gave up 10 bases; unmatched junction bases: 9. The germline V gene encodes CDR1 DFQATT and CDR2 SNEGSKA (reference sequence). This CDR3 reads CSARPSSGGPNQYF. The CDR3 DNA reads as TGCAGTGCTAGACCCTCTAGCGGGGGGCCGAACCAGTACTTC.

This clonotype showed up many times. Written as DNA, the CDR3 is TGTGCCAGCACTTGGGGCCTCGATGAGCAGTTCTTC. Amino acid sequence: CASTWGLDEQFF. The chain employs TRBV5-5 and TRBJ2-1, with D maybe TRBD1 (5 bases). Germline V gene sequence: CDR1 SGHKS, CDR2 YYEKEE (reference sequence). CDR3 length: 12 amino acids. The germline V and J ends were trimmed by 6 bases and 8 bases, with 12 bases remaining between them.

Comment on this clonotype: One junction end does not reproduce the germline sequence, and a read error may be involved. This rearrangement joins TRBV27 to TRBJ2-7; D tentatively reads TRBD1 or TRBD2 (5 bases each). From germline, CDR1 is MNHEY and CDR2 SMNVEV (reference sequence). This CDR3 region has 12 residues. The CDR3 DNA reads TGTGCCAGCAGTCCTTATCGGACACGTCGGGGTTTC. Translating gives CASSPYRTRRGF.

This clonotype was seen a handful of times. This chain uses TRBV9 with TRBJ2-1; D call uncertain. Germline CDR1 and CDR2: SGDLS and YYNGEE. Trimming took off 6 bases at V and 3 bases at J, with 22 bases between the two ends. The CDR3 consists of 17 residues. Written as DNA, the CDR3 is TGTGCCAGCACCCCGTTCGACCGAGGCGGCATCTACAATGAGCAGTTCTTC. Its translation: CASTPFDRGGIYNEQFF.

V and J are TRBV6-5 and TRBJ2-3; D gene unclear. The germline V gene has CDR1 MNHEY and CDR2 SVGAGI. CDR3 length: 17 residues. The V and J ends lost 2 bases and 2 bases respectively, with 17 bases between them. Here the CDR3 reads CASSYQRPGLSTDTQYF. The CDR3 DNA is TGTGCCAGCAGTTACCAAAGGCCTGGGCTGTCCACAGATACGCAGTATTTT.

The genes are TRBV27 and TRBJ2-7, with D tentatively TRBD1 or TRBD2 (5 bases each). The CDR3 length is 14 residues. V was pared by 2 bases and J by 4 bases, with 12 bases between. From germline, CDR1 is MNHEY and CDR2 SMNVEV (reference sequence). The DNA of the CDR3 is TGTGCCAGCAGTTTACAGGGCACGGGGTACGAGCAGTACTTC. It codes for CASSLQGTGYEQYF.

This sequence joins TRBV7-7 and TRBJ2-2; possible D gene TRBD1, 6 bases. CDR1 and CDR2 (germline): SSHAT, FNYEAQ (reference sequence). The CDR3 extends over 17 amino acids. Trimming removed 3 bases from V and 4 bases from J, with 18 bases in between. The CDR3 bases are TGTGCCAGCAGCTTCAGAATAACAGGGTTGATCACCGGGGAGCTGTTTTTT. Translating it yields CASSFRITGLITGELFF.

This clonotype was recorded a few times. This chain joins TRBV7-2 and TRBJ2-1; 12 bases are a match to TRBD2. Germline V gives CDR1 SGHTA, CDR2 FQGNSA. The CDR3 sequence is 15 residues long. Losses at the gene ends were 6 bases for V and 4 bases for J; bases not matched to a gene: 4. The chain's CDR3 is CASRSSGRGYNEQFF. DNA of the CDR3: TGTGCCAGCAGGTCTAGCGGGAGGGGATACAATGAGCAGTTCTTC.

This clonotype was picked up many times. J is TRBJ2-1 and V is TRBV12-3 or TRBV12-4; weak D call: TRBD2 (7 bases). This CDR3 comprises 17 residues. V lost 2 bases, J lost 2 bases, and 16 bases lay in between. CDR3 region: CASSLRTGGLTYNEQFF. The CDR3 DNA follows: TGTGCCAGCAGTTTACGTACGGGGGGCCTAACCTACAATGAGCAGTTCTTC.

In this sample, this clonotype turned up a few times. CDR3 nucleotides: TGTGCCAGCAGCCCGCGACAGGTAATCCCCTACGAGCAGTACTTC. Translating gives CASSPRQVIPYEQYF. This chain joins TRBV5-6 and TRBJ2-7, with D possibly matching TRBD1 (6 bases). The CDR3 spans 15 residues. Germline CDR1 reads SGHDT; CDR2 reads YYEEEE. The germline V and J ends were trimmed by 4 bases and 2 bases, with 16 bases remaining between them. Combining the CDR3 with reference TRBV5-6 and TRBJ2-7 gives the whole variable domain DAGVTQSPTHLIKTRGQQVTLRCSPKSGHDTVSWYQQALGQGPQFIFQYYEEEERQRGNFPDRFSGHQFPNYSSELNVNALLLGDSALYLCASSPRQVIPYEQYFGPGTRLTVT.

This clonotype occurred many times. This sequence joins TRBV12-3 or TRBV12-4 and TRBJ2-7; weak D call: TRBD2 (6 bases). V lost 6 bases and J lost 0, with 9 bases in between. This CDR3 has 13 residues. This chain's CDR3 is CASRMTSSYEQYF. CDR3 bases: TGTGCCAGCAGGATGACTAGCTCCTACGAGCAGTACTTC.

The chain links TRBV12-3 or TRBV12-4 to TRBJ2-1; the D gene is possibly TRBD1 (6 bases). V lost 5 bases and J 14 bases, leaving 16 bases between the germline ends. CDR3 length: 12 residues. The CDR3 region is CASSPGASLKFF. The CDR3 nucleotides read TGTGCCAGCAGTCCAGGGGCTAGTTTAAAGTTCTTC.

This chain links TRBV6-1 with TRBJ2-6; D is undetermined. The CDR3 loop spans 17 amino acids. Trimming removed 5 bases from V and 4 bases from J, with 18 bases in between. Per germline, CDR1 MNHNS and CDR2 SASEGT. The CDR3 nucleotides are TGTGCCAGCAGTCCTCTAAGACTGATCCCCGGGGCCAACGTCCTGACTTTC. It codes for CASSPLRLIPGANVLTF.